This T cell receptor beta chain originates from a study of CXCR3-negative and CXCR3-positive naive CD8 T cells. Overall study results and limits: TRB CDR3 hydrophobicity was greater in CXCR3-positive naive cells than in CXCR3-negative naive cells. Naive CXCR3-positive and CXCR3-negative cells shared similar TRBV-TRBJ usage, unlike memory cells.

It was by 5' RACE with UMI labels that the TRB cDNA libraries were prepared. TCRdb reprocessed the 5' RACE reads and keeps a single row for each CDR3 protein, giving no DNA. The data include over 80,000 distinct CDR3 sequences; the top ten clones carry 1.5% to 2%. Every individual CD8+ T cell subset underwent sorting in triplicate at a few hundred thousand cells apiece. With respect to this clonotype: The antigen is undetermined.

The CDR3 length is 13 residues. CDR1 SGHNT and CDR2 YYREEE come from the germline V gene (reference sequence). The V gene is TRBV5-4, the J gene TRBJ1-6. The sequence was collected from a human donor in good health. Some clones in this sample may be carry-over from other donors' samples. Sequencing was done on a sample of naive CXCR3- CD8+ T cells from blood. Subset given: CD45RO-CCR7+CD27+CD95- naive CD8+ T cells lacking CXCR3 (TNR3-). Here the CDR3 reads CASSLDRGSPLHF.